The T cell receptor (beta chain) under discussion was sequenced for a study of vaccination and CD4 T cells after COVID-19. In germline, CDR1 is DFQATT, CDR2 SNEGSKA (reference sequence). This CDR3 region has 12 residues. Trimming removed 6 bases from V and 3 bases from J, with 11 bases in between. An Oncomine TCR Beta short-read assay was used to sequence the DNA from cultured CD4+ T cells. TCRdb called the PCR reads again in MiXCR, with one record for every CDR3 protein. The sample lists about 6,900 distinct CDR3 sequences; 24% were seen once. Regarding treatment: roughly 10-day PBMC culture with coronavirus spike peptide pools or control peptides (ViraFEST assay). Unexposed donor CD4+ T cells predated the COVID-19 pandemic, collected 2011-2018. IL-2 at roughly 9.2 IU/ml and peptide pools at approximately 10 ug/ml were added to PBMCs cultured at approximately 2 million per well. By sample fraction, this clonotype is medium-sized. No antigen is known for it.

The clonotype comes from a human donor in good health. The sample taken for sequencing was CD4+ T cells from blood, cultured in vitro. The rearrangement joins TRBV20-1 to TRBJ1-1, with D possibly TRBD1 on 6 matching bases. The CDR3 DNA follows: TGCAGTGCCGGGAAGGGGGACACTGAAGCTTTCTTT. Translated: CSAGKGDTEAFF.